A single T cell receptor (beta chain) is shown here with its context. Its target antigen remains unknown. No much larger clone is present one base from it, and per-base qualities are unavailable. These data come from a study of cytomegalovirus exposure and HLA in healthy donors (dated by TCRdb to 2015 to 2018). Regarding the research as a whole: According to a later analysis, the 120 or so validation repertoires were produced on the same platform as the approximately 610 repertoires of the first cohort. The study aimed to test whether signatures of past pathogen exposure could be identified by cataloging public T cell receptors. In addition to the first cohort of about 650 subjects, a separate validation cohort of approximately 110 different subjects was used. To predict cytomegalovirus infection status, the study combined high-throughput TCR immunosequencing, statistical association of individual TCRs with disease status, and machine learning.

The donors were included in the validation cohort of roughly 130 subjects, a group kept apart from the roughly 670-subject first cohort. The full study reports these points: The study listed 150 to 200 TCR beta chains as associated with cytomegalovirus. The validation cohort had no HLA typing available for a later analysis, so co-occurrence within that cohort was assessed over all 130 or so repertoires. In both the original and validation cohorts, the classifier was reported to diagnose cytomegalovirus status with high specificity and sensitivity. In vitro tests confirmed that a few of the cytomegalovirus-associated TCR beta chains recognize cytomegalovirus antigens. A later analysis found that TCRs clustered in the first cohort also tended to co-occur in the 110 or so validation repertoires, with 94% of cluster scores above 0. Across donors, most TCR sequences were observed very rarely, whereas some public TCRs were present in many individuals. The authors suggested that the approach could potentially be generalized to other disease states and immunological phenotypes.

Receptor libraries were prepared by the immunoSEQ multiplex PCR assay. The published analysis was carried out like this. A statistical classification framework was built to diagnose cytomegalovirus status from the catalog of TCR beta chain sequences. Here the immuneACCESS table is served through TCRdb, limited to in-frame sequences with V and J called. Missing clones are a known gap in these copies; in checked studies unresolved V genes cover under half, and the rest lacks a known reason. Clone size and V and J calls were adopted from that table, with D and trimming inferred from the DNA. In all, the sample holds around 240,000 clones, and 85% to 90% of those were seen once. The biggest ten clones account for approximately 0.34% of the sample. The CDR3 runs 16 residues from the cysteine to the phenylalanine. Only the CDR3 region is kept as DNA, spanning 48 bases read in frame from base 1. For CDR1 and CDR2, the germline V gene (reference sequence) lists SEHNR and FQNEAQ. Germline trimming: 5 bases from V, 2 bases from J; junction bases outside gene matches: 10.

The V gene is TRBV7-9 and the J gene is TRBJ2-7, and 9 junctional nucleotides match TRBD1. The clonotype comes from a woman under 30 in good health and CMV-seronegative. Sequencing was performed on PBMCs. The nucleotide sequence is given as TGTGCCAGCAGCAACCCCAGGACAGGGGATCCCTACGAGCAGTACTTC. Its coded protein is CASSNPRTGDPYEQYF. Full variable domain (CDR3 extended with the reference TRBV7-9 and TRBJ2-7 proteins): DTGVSQNPRHKITKRGQNVTFRCDPISEHNRLYWYRQTLGQGPEFLTYFQNEAQLEKSRLLSDRFSAERPKGSFSTLEIQRTEQGDSAMYLCASSNPRTGDPYEQYFGPGTRLTVT.